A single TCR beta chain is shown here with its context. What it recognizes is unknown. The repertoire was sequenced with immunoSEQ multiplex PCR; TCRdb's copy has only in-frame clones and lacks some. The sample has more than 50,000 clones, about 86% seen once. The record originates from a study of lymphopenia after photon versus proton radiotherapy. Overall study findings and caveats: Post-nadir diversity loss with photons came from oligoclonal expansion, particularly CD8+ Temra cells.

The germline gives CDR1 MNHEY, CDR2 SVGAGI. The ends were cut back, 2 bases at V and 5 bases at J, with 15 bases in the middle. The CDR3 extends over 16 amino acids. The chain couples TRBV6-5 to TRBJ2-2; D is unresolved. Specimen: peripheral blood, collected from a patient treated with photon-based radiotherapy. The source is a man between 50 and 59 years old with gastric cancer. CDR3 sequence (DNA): TGTGCCAGCAGTTACGAGTGGGCTATTCGAACCGGGGAGCTGTTTTTT. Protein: CASSYEWAIRTGELFF.